This section outlines one TCR beta chain sequence together with its context. These data come from a study of OX40 agonist ivuxolimab in advanced cancers. TCRdb's copy holds only in-frame clones and misses some; the assay was immunoSEQ multiplex PCR. The sample records 50,000 to 65,000 clones, less than 90% being singletons. Looked up from germline, CDR1 is MGHDK and CDR2 is SYGVNS. CDR3 length: 13 amino acids. The germline V and J ends were trimmed by 2 bases and 8 bases, with 11 bases remaining between them. This specimen was CD4+ or CD8+ T cells sorted from blood, taken in a trial of the OX40 agonist ivuxolimab. The chain joins TRBV25-1 to TRBJ2-3; possibly TRBD2 for D (6 bases). This TCR derives from an adult with an advanced solid tumor such as melanoma, head and neck, liver or kidney cancer. CDR3 region: CASSEPGGPTQYF. DNA of the CDR3: TGTGCCAGCAGTGAACCAGGAGGGCCTACGCAGTATTTT. Variable domain in full (rest from reference TRBV25-1 and TRBJ2-3): EADIYQTPRYLVIGTGKKITLECSQTMGHDKMYWYQQDPGMELHLIHYSYGVNSTEKGDLSSESTVSRIRTEHFPLTLESARPSHTSQYLCASSEPGGPTQYFGPGTRLTVL.